This T cell receptor (beta chain) emerged from a study of T cell repertoires in cytomegalovirus infection. Turning to the study itself: Carrying CMV and the relevant HLA type showed in public TCR beta signatures.

Study outcomes and limitations: HLA-C-restricted CMV clonotypes gave the most frequent clonotype in two of eight donors. Public TCR beta family frequency separated CMV-and-HLA carriers, including in an independent cohort.

From the reads, TCRdb called clonotypes with MiXCR, one entry per CDR3 protein. Of 680,000 or so distinct CDR3 sequences in the sample, 35% to 45% were seen once. Regarding this clonotype: Its antigen remains unknown. No conserved phenylalanine or tryptophan ends this CDR3, so it is likely a read error.

Trimming at V came to 1 base and at J to 3 bases, leaving 3 bases not matched to a gene. Germline V gives CDR1 SGHAT, CDR2 FQNNGV. This CDR3 has 14 residues. Sequenced sample: PBMCs. V and J are TRBV11-2 and TRBJ2-7, with 7 nucleotides matching TRBD1. The clonotype was recovered from a human donor in good health (CMV status not recorded). Some clones in this sample may be carry-over from other donors' samples. The CDR3 sequence: CASSLARTGYEQYS. The CDR3 coding sequence is TGTGCCAGCAGCTTAGCACGGACAGGCTACGAGCAGTACTCC.